This T cell receptor beta chain was observed in a study of neurological immune-mediated disorders. Findings and limits, study-wide: HTLV-1-associated myelopathy had the most TCR clonal expansion, while multiple sclerosis had the least, a level that fell below healthy controls. No sharing of CDR3 amino acid sequences was observed among expanded clones across subjects, suggesting private repertoires in all groups.

The team produced cDNA through 5'RACE using 10-nucleotide random UMIs. TCRdb called the 5' RACE reads again in MiXCR, with one record for every CDR3 protein. This sample has some 29,000 distinct CDR3 sequences; 9.5% to 13% occur once, and the top ten carry roughly 5%. The germline V gene has CDR1 MNHEY and CDR2 SVGAGI. The CDR3 is 15 amino acids. V lost 2 bases to trimming and J lost 4 bases, with 14 bases between them. From 2 million PBMCs stored at -80 C, the unsorted libraries were generated. There are many counts of this clonotype. Its cognate antigen is unknown. Input material: PBMCs. This chain joins TRBV6-5 and TRBJ2-5, with a tentative D call TRBD1 (6 bases). This clonotype originated in a woman aged 55-69 years in good health. The chain's CDR3 is CASSYAGQIVETQYF. As DNA, the CDR3 is TGTGCCAGCAGTTACGCCGGACAGATAGTAGAGACCCAGTACTTC.